A single sample is the source of the 10 T cell receptor beta chains below, sequenced in a study of T cell repertoires in cytomegalovirus infection. The antigens these receptors bind are not known. TCRdb re-analysed the reads in MiXCR, keeping a single row per CDR3 protein. This table has about 890,000 distinct CDR3 sequences, 30% to 40% appearing once. Sequencing was performed on cultured CD8+ T cells from PBMCs, taken from culture after CMV antigen stimulation. The receptors originated from a human donor in good health (CMV status not recorded). Some clones in this sample may be carry-over from other donors' samples.

The CDR3 region has the DNA TGCAGTGCTAGACCCAGGGGAAATGAGCAGTTCTTC. The encoded protein is CSARPRGNEQFF. V usage is TRBV20-1 and J usage is TRBJ2-1, with D tentatively TRBD1 (6 bases). Trimming shortened V by 2 bases and J by 7 bases, and 9 bases separated the two germline ends. CDR1 is DFQATT, CDR2 SNEGSKA, per germline (reference sequence). The CDR3 loop spans 12 amino acids.

The chain employs TRBV5-6 and TRBJ2-7; either TRBD1 or TRBD2 may fit D (5 bases each). CDR1 and CDR2 (germline): SGHDT, YYEEEE. Trimming stripped 4 bases from V and 6 bases from J, with 14 bases between. CDR3 size: 13 residues. Here the CDR3 reads CASSEGRRVEQYV. The CDR3 DNA reads as TGTGCCAGCAGCGAGGGACGGAGAGTCGAGCAGTACGTC.

This clonotype appeared a few times. The rearrangement joins TRBV7-8 to TRBJ2-1; D may be TRBD1 or TRBD2 (5 bases each). The CDR3 is 13 amino acids. Trimming took 8 bases from V and 8 from J, leaving 16 bases between them. Germline-derived CDR1 and CDR2 are SGHVS and FQNEAQ. CDR3 protein: CASCRDLWDEQFF. In DNA form, the CDR3 reads TGTGCCAGCTGCCGGGACCTGTGGGATGAGCAGTTCTTC.

The J gene is TRBJ1-2, the V gene TRBV27; tentative D call: TRBD1 (5 bases). The CDR3 runs to 16 residues. The germline gives CDR1 MNHEY, CDR2 SMNVEV (reference sequence). The V end lost 0 bases, the J end lost 9 bases, and 20 bases lay between the germline ends. The CDR3 reads CASSLSFARARPSYTF. The DNA of the CDR3 is TGTGCCAGCAGTTTATCTTTCGCCAGGGCCCGCCCGAGCTACACCTTC.

This clonotype was counted at least ten times. The CDR3: CASGPGGGRGTEAFF. CDR3 DNA sequence: TGTGCTAGTGGTCCAGGGGGGGGCCGTGGCACTGAAGCTTTCTTT. The chain links TRBV12-5 to TRBJ1-1, with 7 bases lining up with TRBD1. Per the germline V gene, CDR1 is LGHNT and CDR2 is FRNRAP. This CDR3 has 15 residues. The V gene end was trimmed by 5 bases and the J gene end by 4 bases; junction bases not matched to a gene: 10.

The chain uses TRBV4-2 and TRBJ2-5, with D perhaps TRBD2 (7 bases). This CDR3 has 17 amino acids. V was shortened by 2 bases and J by 5 bases, with 21 bases between the two germline ends. Germline lookup yields CDR1 LGHNA and CDR2 YNFKEQ. CDR3 protein: CASSQSRGGHIGETQYF. The CDR3 nucleotides are TGTGCCAGCAGCCAAAGCCGCGGGGGACACATAGGGGAGACCCAGTACTTC.

The chain links TRBV5-6 to TRBJ2-2; D call uncertain. The germline CDR1 and CDR2 sequences are SGHDT and YYEEEE. The CDR3 is 14 residues long. Trimming removed 4 bases from V and 7 bases from J, with 14 bases in between. DNA of the CDR3: TGTGCCAGCAGCGCTTCTAGGGTTAGCGGGGAGCTGTTTTTT. It yields the protein CASSASRVSGELFF.

The rearrangement uses TRBV5-4 and TRBJ2-2, with 7 nucleotides matching TRBD2. J gave up 11 bases and V 4 bases, and 5 bases lay outside the gene matches. This CDR3 spans 12 amino acids. Looked up from germline, CDR1 is SGHNT and CDR2 is YYREEE (reference sequence). The CDR3 DNA sequence: TGTGCCAGCAGCCTGACTAGCCGCGAGCTGTTTTTT. This sequence encodes CASSLTSRELFF.

The J gene is TRBJ2-7, the V gene TRBV6-8; D ambiguous. The V gene's germline CDR1 is MNHGY and CDR2 SAAAGT. The CDR3 is made up of 13 amino acids. Trimming took 8 bases from V and 0 from J, leaving 11 bases between them. CDR3 residues: CASGPETSYEQYV. The CDR3 DNA is TGTGCCAGCGGTCCAGAAACCTCCTACGAGCAGTACGTC.

The genes are TRBV4-1 and TRBJ1-6; 9 bases align to TRBD1. The V and J ends lost 3 bases and 13 bases, in that order; junction bases with no gene match: 10. CDR1 and CDR2 (germline): MGHRA, YSYEKL. The CDR3 spans 15 residues. The CDR3 here is CASSQPGQGSSPLHF. The CDR3 DNA follows: TGCGCCAGCAGCCAGCCGGGACAGGGAAGTTCCCCCCTCCACTTT.